A selection of T cell receptor beta chains follows, all from one sample in a study of cytomegalovirus exposure and HLA in healthy donors. Assay used: immunoSEQ multiplex PCR; TCRdb lists only in-frame clones, some missing. The sample comprises tens of thousands of clones, 96% of which are singletons, and around 0.83% rests with the top ten. The sample comprised PBMCs. The receptors come from a man aged 18-30 years in good health and CMV-seronegative. The CDR3 runs from the conserved cysteine through the conserved F or W. The D gene is left open where the match is weak. Expanded clones are given a class, and other clones once, few, many or no size at all.

>.|TRBJ2-5|TRBD2|TRBV7-2
TGTGCCAGCAGCTCAGGGTCTAGCGGATGGGTGACCCAGTACTTC
CASSSGSSGWVTQYF
>.|TRBJ2-7|TRBD1|TRBV2
TGTGCCAGCAGTGGGGACAGGGGCTACGAGCAGTACTTC
CASSGDRGYEQYF
>.|TRBJ2-7|.|TRBV28
TGTGCCAGCAGTTCCACTCTCAGGGCAGGGTCCTACGAGCAGTACTTC
CASSSTLRAGSYEQYF
>.|TRBJ1-1|.|TRBV4-1
TGCGCCAGCAGCCAAGTTAGAGCCAGGGTTCCCTCGCGGAACACTGAAGCTTTCTTT
CASSQVRARVPSRNTEAFF
>once|TRBJ1-2|TRBD1|TRBV9
TGTGCCAGCAGCGTAGGTACCGGGACAGGGGACTATGGCTACACCTTC
CASSVGTGTGDYGYTF
>.|TRBJ2-2|.|TRBV15
TGTGCCACCAGCAATTTGGCGGTGAACACCGGGGAGCTGTTTTTT
CATSNLAVNTGELFF
>.|TRBJ2-1|TRBD1|TRBV6-5
TGTGCCAGCAGTTACTCGACAGGGCCGTACAATGAGCAGTTCTTC
CASSYSTGPYNEQFF
>.|TRBJ1-1|TRBD1|TRBV4-3
TGCGCCAGCAGCCAAGTCGCCTGGACAGGGGGCGCGGACACTGAAGCTTTCTTT
CASSQVAWTGGADTEAFF
>.|TRBJ2-7|TRBD1|TRBV4-1
TGCGCCAGCAGCCAAGATGTTGGACAGGGGATTCACGAGCAGTACTTC
CASSQDVGQGIHEQYF
>once|TRBJ2-1|TRBD2|TRBV30
TGTGCCTGGAGGGGACTAGCGGGAGGAGAGCAGTTCTTC
CAWRGLAGGEQFF
>.|TRBJ2-7|.|TRBV2
TGTGCCAGCAGTGAGGGTTTCGGGGTTAACTCCTACGAGCAGTACTTC
CASSEGFGVNSYEQYF
>.|TRBJ2-6|.|TRBV29-1
TGCAGCGTCCCTGCAGGGGCTGGGGCCAACGTCCTGACTTTC
CSVPAGAGANVLTF
>.|TRBJ2-1|TRBD2|TRBV27
TGTGCCAGCAGTTTATTAGCGGGAGTGGTCTACAATGAGCAGTTCTTC
CASSLLAGVVYNEQFF
>once|TRBJ2-1|.|TRBV7-2
TGTGCCAGCAGCTTAGTAGCAGTCCTGACCTACAATGAGCAGTTCTTC
CASSLVAVLTYNEQFF
>.|TRBJ1-2|.|TRBV6-1
TGTGCCAGCAGGGAGCTGATCAAAGGCTACACCTTC
CASRELIKGYTF
>once|TRBJ2-1|.|TRBV28
TGTGCCAGCAGTGGACTTTCGAGCTCCTACAATGAGCAGTTCTTC
CASSGLSSSYNEQFF
>once|TRBJ2-1|TRBD2|TRBV9
TGTGCCAGCAGCGAAACTAGCGGGAACAGCAATGAGCAGTTCTTC
CASSETSGNSNEQFF
>.|TRBJ2-1|TRBD2|TRBV7-6
TGTGCCAGCAGCAACCTACCCGGGACTAGCGGGAGCAATGAGCAGTTCTTC
CASSNLPGTSGSNEQFF
>.|TRBJ1-2|TRBD1|TRBV29-1
TGCAGCGTCGCCCTCTTTTCAGGGGGCGCATCCGACTATGGCTACACCTTC
CSVALFSGGASDYGYTF
>.|TRBJ2-1|.|TRBV27
TGTGCCAGCAGTGACTATAGGTACAATGAGCAGTTCTTC
CASSDYRYNEQFF
>.|TRBJ2-1|TRBD2|TRBV5-1
TGCGCCAGCAGCCCGGAGGGTGGGACTAGCGGGAGGCACAGCTCCTACAATGAGCAGTTCTTC
CASSPEGGTSGRHSSYNEQFF
>.|TRBJ2-7|TRBD2|TRBV11-2
TGTGCCAGCAGCTTAGATCGCGGGAGGGTCAACGAGCAGTACTTC
CASSLDRGRVNEQYF
>.|TRBJ2-7|.|TRBV10-2
TGCGCCAGCAGTGCTAGAAGGGCGGGGCACTCCTACGAGCAGTACTTC
CASSARRAGHSYEQYF
>.|TRBJ2-3|TRBD2|TRBV29-1
TGCAGCGTTCCGGGACTAGCGGGAGGGCCAACAGATACGCAGTATTTT
CSVPGLAGGPTDTQYF
>.|TRBJ1-1|.|TRBV7-2
TGTGCCAGCAGCCTCCTACTTGTTGGTGAAGCTTTCTTT
CASSLLLVGEAFF
>.|TRBJ2-5|.|TRBV27
TGTGCCAGCAGATCCCTTAGCGTTGAGACCCAGTACTTC
CASRSLSVETQYF
>.|TRBJ2-5|.|TRBV5-4
TGTGCCAGCAGCTTGGGGCTAGCAGAAGAAGGGGAGACCCAGTACTTC
CASSLGLAEEGETQYF
>.|TRBJ2-7|.|TRBV23-1
TGCGCCAGCATCCCATTACCCACCCATGCGTCCATTTCCTACGAGCAGTACTTC
CASIPLPTHASISYEQYF
>.|TRBJ2-7|.|TRBV29-1
TGCAGCGTTGGGTATTGGACAACAAGCTCCTACGAGCAGTACTTC
CSVGYWTTSSYEQYF